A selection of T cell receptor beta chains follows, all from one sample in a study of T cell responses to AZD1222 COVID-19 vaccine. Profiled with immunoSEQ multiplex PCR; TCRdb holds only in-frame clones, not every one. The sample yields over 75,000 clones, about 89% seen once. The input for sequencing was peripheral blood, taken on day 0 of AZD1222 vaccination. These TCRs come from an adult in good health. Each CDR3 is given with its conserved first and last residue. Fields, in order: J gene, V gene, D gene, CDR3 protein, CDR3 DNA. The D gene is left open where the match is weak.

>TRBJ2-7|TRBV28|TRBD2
CASSLRPGGSMMTYEQYF
TGTGCCAGCAGTTTACGCCCCGGGGGGAGTATGATGACCTACGAGCAGTACTTC
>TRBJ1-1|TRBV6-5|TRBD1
CASSYNSGGGSEAFF
TGTGCCAGCAGTTACAACTCAGGGGGCGGTTCTGAAGCTTTCTTT
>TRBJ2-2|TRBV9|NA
CASSVGGVANTGELFF
TGTGCCAGCAGCGTAGGAGGGGTTGCGAACACCGGGGAGCTGTTTTTT
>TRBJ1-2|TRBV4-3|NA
CASSQDRRGDGYTF
TGCGCCAGCAGCCAAGACCGGCGAGGGGATGGCTACACCTTC
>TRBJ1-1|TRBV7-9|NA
CASSLAGGNTEAFF
TGTGCCAGCAGCTTAGCTGGCGGGAACACTGAAGCTTTCTTT
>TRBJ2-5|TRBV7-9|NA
CASSPTGLQETQYF
TGTGCCAGCAGCCCAACAGGGCTCCAAGAGACCCAGTACTTC
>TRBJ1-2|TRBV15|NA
CATSKDRYGGQVGYTF
TGTGCCACCAGCAAAGATAGGTACGGTGGGCAGGTTGGCTACACCTTC
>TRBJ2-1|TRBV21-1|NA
CASSKERDSVEQFF
TGTGCCAGCAGCAAAGAACGGGACTCAGTTGAGCAGTTCTTC
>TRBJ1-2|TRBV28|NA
CASSFPGVYTF
TGTGCCAGCAGTTTCCCGGGGGTCTACACCTTC
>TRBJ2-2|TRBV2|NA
CASSEGSKGWINTGELFF
TGTGCCAGCAGTGAAGGGTCAAAGGGATGGATAAACACCGGGGAGCTGTTTTTT